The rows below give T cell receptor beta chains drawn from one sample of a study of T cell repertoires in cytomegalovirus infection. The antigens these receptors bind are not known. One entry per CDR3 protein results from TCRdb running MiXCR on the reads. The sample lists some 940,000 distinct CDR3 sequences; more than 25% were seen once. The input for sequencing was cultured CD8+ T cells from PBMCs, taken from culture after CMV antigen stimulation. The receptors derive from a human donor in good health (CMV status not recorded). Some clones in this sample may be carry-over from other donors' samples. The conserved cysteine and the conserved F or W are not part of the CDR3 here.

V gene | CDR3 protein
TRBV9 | ASSGTGSIYGYT
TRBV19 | ASSINTGPETQY
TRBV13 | ASSLGLSGTGFYEQY
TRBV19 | ASRIAGVNYNEQF
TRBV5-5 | ASSLASGLTYEQY
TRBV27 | ASSYAGVETQY
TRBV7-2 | ASSLYAGANVLT
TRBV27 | ASRLGGTGVEAF
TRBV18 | ASSPPQAPYNEQF
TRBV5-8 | ASSQVKRNQPQH
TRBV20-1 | SARDLESGAHNEQF
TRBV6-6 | ASSYSVGGGNEQF
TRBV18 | ASSPEGLHSTGANVLT
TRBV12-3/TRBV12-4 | ASSFEGQGLILGDQPQH
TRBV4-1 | ASSLQGQSYNEQF
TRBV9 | ASSPRAREGISPLH
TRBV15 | ATNRGPGQGPNEKLF
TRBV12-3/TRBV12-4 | ASSLDWADTQY